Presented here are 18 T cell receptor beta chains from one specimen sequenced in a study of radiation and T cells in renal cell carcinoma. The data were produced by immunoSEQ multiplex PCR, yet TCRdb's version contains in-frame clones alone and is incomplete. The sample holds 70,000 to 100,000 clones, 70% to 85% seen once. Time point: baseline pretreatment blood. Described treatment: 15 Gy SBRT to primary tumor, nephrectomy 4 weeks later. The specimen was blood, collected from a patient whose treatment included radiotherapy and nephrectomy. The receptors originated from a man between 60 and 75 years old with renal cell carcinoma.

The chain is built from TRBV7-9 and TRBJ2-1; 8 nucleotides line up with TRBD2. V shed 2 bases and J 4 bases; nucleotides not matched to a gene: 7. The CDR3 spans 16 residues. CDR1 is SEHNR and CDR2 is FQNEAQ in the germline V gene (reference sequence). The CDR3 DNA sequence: TGTGCCAGCAGCTTAAGAGGAGTAGCGGGATACAATGAGCAGTTCTTC. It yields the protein CASSLRGVAGYNEQFF.

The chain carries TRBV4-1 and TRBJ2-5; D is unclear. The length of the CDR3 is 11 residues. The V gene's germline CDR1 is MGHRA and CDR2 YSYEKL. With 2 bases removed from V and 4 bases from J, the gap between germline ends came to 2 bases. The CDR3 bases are TGCGCCAGCAGCCAACGAGAGACCCAGTACTTC. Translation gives CASSQRETQYF.

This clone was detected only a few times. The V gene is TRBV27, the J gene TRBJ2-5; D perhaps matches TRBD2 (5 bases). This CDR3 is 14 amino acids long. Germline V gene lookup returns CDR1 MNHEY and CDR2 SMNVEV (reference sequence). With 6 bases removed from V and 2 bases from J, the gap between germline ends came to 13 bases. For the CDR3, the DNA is TGTGCCAGCAGCCGAGGACTGAATCAAGAGACCCAGTACTTC. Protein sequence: CASSRGLNQETQYF.

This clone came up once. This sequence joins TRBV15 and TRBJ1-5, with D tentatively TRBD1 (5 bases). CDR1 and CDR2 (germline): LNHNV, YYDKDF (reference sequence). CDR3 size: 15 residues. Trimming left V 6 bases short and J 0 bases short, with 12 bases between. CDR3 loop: CATSTGRGSNQPQHF. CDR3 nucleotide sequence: TGTGCCACCAGTACTGGTAGGGGTAGCAATCAGCCCCAGCATTTT.

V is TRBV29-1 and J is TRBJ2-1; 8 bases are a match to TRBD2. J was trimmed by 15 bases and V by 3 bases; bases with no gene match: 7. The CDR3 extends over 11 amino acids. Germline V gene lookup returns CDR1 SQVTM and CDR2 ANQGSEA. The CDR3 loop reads CSVDPSGSRFF. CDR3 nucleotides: TGCAGCGTTGATCCCAGCGGGAGCCGGTTCTTC.

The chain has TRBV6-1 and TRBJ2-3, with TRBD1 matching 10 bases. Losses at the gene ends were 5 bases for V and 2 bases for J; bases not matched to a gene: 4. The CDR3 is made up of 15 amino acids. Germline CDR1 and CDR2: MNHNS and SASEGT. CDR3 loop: CASSIDRGPTDTQYF. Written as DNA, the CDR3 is TGTGCCAGCAGTATCGACAGGGGGCCCACAGATACGCAGTATTTT.

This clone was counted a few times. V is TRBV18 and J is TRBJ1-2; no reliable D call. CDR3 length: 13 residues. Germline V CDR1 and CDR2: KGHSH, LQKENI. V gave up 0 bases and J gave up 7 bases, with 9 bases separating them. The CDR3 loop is CASSPPAGGGYTF. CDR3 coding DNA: TGTGCCAGCTCACCACCGGCAGGCGGTGGCTACACCTTC.

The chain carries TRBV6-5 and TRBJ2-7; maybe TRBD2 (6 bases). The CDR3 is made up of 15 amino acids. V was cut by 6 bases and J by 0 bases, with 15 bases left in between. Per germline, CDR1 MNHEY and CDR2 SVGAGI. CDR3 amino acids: CASRPDGGSSYEQYF. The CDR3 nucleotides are TGTGCCAGCAGGCCGGACGGGGGTAGCTCCTACGAGCAGTACTTC.

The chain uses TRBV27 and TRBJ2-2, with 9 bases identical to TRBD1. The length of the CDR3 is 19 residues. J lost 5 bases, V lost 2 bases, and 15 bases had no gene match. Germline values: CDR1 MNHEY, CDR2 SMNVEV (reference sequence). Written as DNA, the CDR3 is TGTGCCAGCAGTTTAGTAGGGAAAATTGGGACAGGGCTGACCGGGGAGCTGTTTTTT. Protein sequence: CASSLVGKIGTGLTGELFF.

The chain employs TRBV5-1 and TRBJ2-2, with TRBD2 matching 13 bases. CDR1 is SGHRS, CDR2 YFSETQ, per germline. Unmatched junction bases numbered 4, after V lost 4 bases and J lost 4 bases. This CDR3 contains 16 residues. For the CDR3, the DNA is TGCGCCAGCAGCCCGGGACTAGCGGGAACCACCGGGGAGCTGTTTTTT. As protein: CASSPGLAGTTGELFF.

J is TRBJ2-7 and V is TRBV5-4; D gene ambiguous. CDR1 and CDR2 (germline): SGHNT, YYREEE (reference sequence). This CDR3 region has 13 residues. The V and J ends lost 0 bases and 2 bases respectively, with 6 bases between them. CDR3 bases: TGTGCCAGCAGCTTGGGCAGGACCTACGAGCAGTACTTC. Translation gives CASSLGRTYEQYF.

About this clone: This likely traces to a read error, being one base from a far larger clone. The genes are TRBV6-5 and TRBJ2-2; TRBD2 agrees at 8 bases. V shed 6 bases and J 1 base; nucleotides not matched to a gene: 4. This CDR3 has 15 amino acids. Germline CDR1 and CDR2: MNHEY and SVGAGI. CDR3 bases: TGTGCCAGCAGGGTCACTAGCGGGAACACCGGGGAGCTGTTTTTT. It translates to CASRVTSGNTGELFF.

The chain's CDR3 is CSVERSRDASGYTF. The CDR3 DNA reads as TGCAGCGTTGAAAGGAGCAGGGATGCTTCTGGCTACACCTTC. The chain combines TRBV29-1 with TRBJ1-2, with TRBD1 as a possible D gene (5 bases). V lost 2 bases and J 7 bases, leaving 17 bases between the germline ends. Germline CDR1 reads SQVTM; CDR2 reads ANQGSEA. CDR3 length: 14 residues.

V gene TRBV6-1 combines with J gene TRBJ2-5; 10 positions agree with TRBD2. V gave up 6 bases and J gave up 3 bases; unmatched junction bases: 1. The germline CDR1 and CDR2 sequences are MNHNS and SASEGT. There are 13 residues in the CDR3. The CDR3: CASRLAGEETQYF. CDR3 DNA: TGTGCCAGCAGGCTAGCGGGGGAAGAGACCCAGTACTTC.

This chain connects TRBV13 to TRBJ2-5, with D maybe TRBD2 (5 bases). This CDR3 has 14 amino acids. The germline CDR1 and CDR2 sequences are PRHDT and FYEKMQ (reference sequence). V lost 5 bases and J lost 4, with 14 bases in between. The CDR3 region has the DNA TGTGCCAGCAGCCCATCGAAAGGAGGAGAGACCCAGTACTTC. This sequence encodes CASSPSKGGETQYF.

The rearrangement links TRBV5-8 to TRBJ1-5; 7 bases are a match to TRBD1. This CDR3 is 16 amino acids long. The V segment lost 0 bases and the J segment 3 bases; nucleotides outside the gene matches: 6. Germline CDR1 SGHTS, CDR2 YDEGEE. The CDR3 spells CASSLGPDRANQPQHF. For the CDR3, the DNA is TGTGCCAGCAGCTTGGGGCCCGACAGGGCCAATCAGCCCCAGCATTTT.

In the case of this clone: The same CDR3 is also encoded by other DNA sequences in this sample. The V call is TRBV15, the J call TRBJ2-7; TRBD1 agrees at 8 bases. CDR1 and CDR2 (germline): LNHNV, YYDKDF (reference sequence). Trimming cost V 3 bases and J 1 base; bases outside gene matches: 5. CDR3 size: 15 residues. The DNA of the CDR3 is TGTGCCACCAGCAGGGGCGGACAGGGATCCTACGAGCAGTACTTC. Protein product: CATSRGGQGSYEQYF. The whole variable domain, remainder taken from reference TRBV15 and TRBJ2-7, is DAMVIQNPRYQVTQFGKPVTLSCSQTLNHNVMYWYQQKSSQAPKLLFHYYDKDFNNEADTPDNFQSRRPNTSFCFLDIRSPGLGDTAMYLCATSRGGQGSYEQYFGPGTRLTVT.

CDR3 sequence reads: CASSVLGSYNEQFF. The CDR3 region has the DNA TGTGCCAGCAGTGTTTTGGGGTCCTACAATGAGCAGTTCTTC. V is TRBV6-1 and J is TRBJ2-1, with D uncertain. The CDR3 has 14 residues. The V and J ends lost 4 bases and 1 base respectively, with 8 bases between them. Germline assignment: CDR1 MNHNS and CDR2 SASEGT.